This T cell receptor beta chain was sequenced in a study of T cells in Graves' hyperthyroidism and ophthalmopathy. Looking at the study overall: Before treatment of any kind, peripheral blood was taken at initial diagnosis.

This clonotype was recorded a few times. Its specificity is not known. There are 16 residues in the CDR3. CDR1 and CDR2 (germline): SGHAT, FQDESV (reference sequence). Trimming cost V 4 bases and J 7 bases, with 20 bases left between them. This sample holds PBMCs from about 10 ml fresh peripheral blood. General study findings and limits: Blood held most thyroid clonotypes expanded above 0.001 frequency.

RNA transcripts were the template for amplifying TCR beta CDR3 regions. Researchers ran a first-round RT-PCR on the TCR CDR3 using the HTBI primer set. TCRdb re-derived calls from the multiplex PCR reads in MiXCR, one entry per CDR3 protein. Of 380,000 or so distinct CDR3 sequences in the sample, approximately 14% were seen once. The sample was blood. This chain uses TRBV11-1 with TRBJ2-1; no clear D gene. The TCR sequence derives from a woman aged 25 to 45 with Graves' hyperthyroidism. CDR3: CASSSLLSGLGNEQFF. In DNA, the CDR3 is TGTGCCAGCAGCTCCCTTCTTTCGGGCCTAGGAAATGAGCAGTTCTTC. Combining the CDR3 with reference TRBV11-1 and TRBJ2-1 gives the whole variable domain EAEVAQSPRYKITEKSQAVAFWCDPISGHATLYWYRQILGQGPELLVQFQDESVVDDSQLPKDRFSAERLKGVDSTLKIQPAELGDSAMYLCASSSLLSGLGNEQFFGPGTRLTVL.